One and the same sample provided the 24 T cell receptor beta chains below, sequenced in a study of control samples from healthy donors and cancer patients (dated by TCRdb to the early 2020s). The library was obtained by the immunoSEQ multiplex PCR assay. Drawn from immuneACCESS, this table holds only the in-frame rearrangements with V and J called that TCRdb kept. Clones are partly lost; checked studies trace under half to an unresolved V gene and leave the rest unexplained. The sample table contains around 120,000 clones; only one count was recorded for about 90% of them. The top ten hold 2.9% of the sample. Input material: blood. These receptors originate from a man in his sixties in good health.

This chain uses TRBV7-2 with TRBJ2-2; D not certain. The V end lost 1 base, the J end lost 0 bases, and 9 bases lay between the germline ends. This CDR3 has 16 residues. The germline CDR1 and CDR2 sequences are SGHTA and FQGNSA. As DNA, the CDR3 is TGTGCCAGCAGCTTAGGCTACGATCCGAACACCGGGGAGCTGTTTTTT. Translated: CASSLGYDPNTGELFF.

This rearrangement joins TRBV6-1 to TRBJ1-1; 7 bases are a match to TRBD1. The CDR3 sequence is 14 residues long. From germline, CDR1 is MNHNS and CDR2 SASEGT. Trimming cost V 3 bases and J 6 bases; bases outside gene matches: 7. The CDR3 nucleotides are TGTGCCAGCAGTGAGACGACAGGGATGGCTGAAGCTTTCTTT. Translation: CASSETTGMAEAFF.

The rearrangement uses TRBV28 and TRBJ2-1; 10 bases match TRBD2. There are 21 residues in the CDR3. After removal of 5 bases from V and 2 bases from J, the junction contained 21 bases not matched to a gene. Germline V gene data show CDR1 as MDHEN and CDR2 as SYDVKM. CDR3 bases: TGTGCCAGCAGTCCGCTCCCCGGACTAGCGGTCGGGAATAAGGCCTACAATGAGCAGTTCTTC. Translation gives CASSPLPGLAVGNKAYNEQFF.

This chain's CDR3 is CASSALGNYGYTF. The CDR3 coding sequence is TGTGCCAGCAGTGCCTTGGGTAACTATGGCTACACCTTC. This chain connects TRBV28 to TRBJ1-2; unclear D gene. Per germline, CDR1 MDHEN and CDR2 SYDVKM. Trimming removed 5 bases from V and 1 base from J, with 8 bases in between. This CDR3 has 13 amino acids.

The chain has TRBV6-2 or TRBV6-3 and TRBJ1-6, with 9 nucleotides matching TRBD1. The junction had 7 bases not matched to a gene; V was cut back by 5 bases and J by 8 bases. The CDR3 has 15 amino acids. Germline CDR1 is MNHEY and CDR2 is SVGEGT. CDR3 sequence: CASSDGTGLHSPLHF. The CDR3 DNA is TGTGCCAGCAGTGACGGGACAGGGCTCCATTCACCCCTCCACTTT.

V and J are TRBV19 and TRBJ1-5; a possible D gene is TRBD1 (5 bases). The length of the CDR3 is 16 residues. V was shortened by 1 base and J by 0 bases, with 10 bases between the two germline ends. CDR1 LNHDA and CDR2 SQIVND come from the germline V gene (reference sequence). In nucleotides, the CDR3 is TGTGCCAGTAGTATAGTTGGGACGGTTAGCAATCAGCCCCAGCATTTT. As protein: CASSIVGTVSNQPQHF.

J is TRBJ2-7 and V is TRBV6-1, with D unresolved. Trimming removed 3 bases at V and 2 bases at J, with 11 bases between. Germline V lookup: CDR1 MNHNS, CDR2 SASEGT. CDR3 length: 14 amino acids. CDR3: CASSDPIVPYEQYF. As DNA, the CDR3 is TGTGCCAGCAGTGACCCAATAGTCCCCTACGAGCAGTACTTC.

This clone turned up a few times. The rearrangement links TRBV27 to TRBJ1-3; unclear D gene. Trimming pared 7 bases from V and 8 bases from J, leaving 6 bases between. CDR3 length: 10 amino acids. Germline lookup yields CDR1 MNHEY and CDR2 SMNVEV (reference sequence). CDR3 coding DNA: TGTGCCAGCATATCGTACACCATATATTTT. Translation: CASISYTIYF.

The chain recombines TRBV4-3 with TRBJ1-2; D is undetermined. The CDR3 contains 13 residues. V gave up 2 bases and J gave up 5 bases, with 9 bases separating them. Germline CDR1 is LGHNA and CDR2 is YSLEER. The CDR3 bases are TGCGCCAGCAGCCAACTGGTAGGGTATGGCTACACCTTC. Its protein product is CASSQLVGYGYTF.

V usage is TRBV4-1 and J usage is TRBJ1-5; 10 bases agree with TRBD1. The germline CDR1 and CDR2 sequences are MGHRA and YSYEKL. The CDR3 spans 20 residues. The V segment lost 3 bases and the J segment 0 bases; nucleotides outside the gene matches: 14. CDR3 bases: TGCGCCAGCAGCCACCATAAAACGGGACAGGGGATTTATAGCAATCAGCCCCAGCATTTT. It codes for CASSHHKTGQGIYSNQPQHF.

The genes are TRBV27 and TRBJ1-4, with unresolved D. The germline V gene has CDR1 MNHEY and CDR2 SMNVEV (reference sequence). The V gene lost 6 bases and the J gene lost 8 bases, with 10 bases spanning the gap. The CDR3 extends over 12 amino acids. CDR3 sequence reads: CASRSMGEKLFF. The DNA of the CDR3 is TGTGCCAGCAGATCGATGGGAGAAAAACTGTTTTTT.

The chain recombines TRBV5-1 with TRBJ2-3; either TRBD1 or TRBD2 may supply D (5 bases each). CDR3 length: 16 residues. The germline V and J ends were trimmed by 0 bases and 2 bases, with 13 bases remaining between them. CDR1 is SGHRS and CDR2 is YFSETQ in the germline V gene. The CDR3 spells CASSLATAGTTDTQYF. CDR3 DNA: TGCGCCAGCAGCTTGGCCACGGCAGGGACCACAGATACGCAGTATTTT.

This chain connects TRBV11-1 to TRBJ2-6; maybe TRBD1 (6 bases). The CDR3 has 14 residues. Trimming removed 5 bases from V and 8 bases from J, with 13 bases in between. Germline CDR1 and CDR2: SGHAT and FQDESV (reference sequence). This CDR3 reads CASSRDTGTNVLTF. The CDR3, as DNA: TGTGCCAGCAGCCGGGACACTGGAACCAACGTCCTGACTTTC.

The CDR3: CSARGGYEQYF. In nucleotides, the CDR3 is TGCAGTGCTAGGGGGGGTTACGAGCAGTACTTC. The gene calls are TRBV20-1 and TRBJ2-7; tentatively, D is TRBD2 (6 bases). The CDR3 covers 11 residues. Trimming took 3 bases from V and 4 from J, leaving 7 bases between them. The germline V gene has CDR1 DFQATT and CDR2 SNEGSKA (reference sequence).

As to this clone: Other DNA sequences from this sample encode an identical CDR3 as well. This chain joins TRBV7-2 and TRBJ2-7, with D maybe TRBD1 (5 bases). This CDR3 contains 15 residues. Germline CDR1 is SGHTA and CDR2 is FQGNSA. Trimming removed 1 base at V and 1 base at J, with 11 bases between. The CDR3, as DNA: TGTGCCAGCAGCTTAGGGGGCCTTTCATCCTACGAGCAGTACTTC. It is translated as CASSLGGLSSYEQYF.

This clone was observed a single time. The chain carries TRBV7-2 and TRBJ2-1; TRBD2 matches at 10 bases. With V trimmed by 2 bases and J by 4 bases, 2 bases remained unmatched. This CDR3 is 15 amino acids long. CDR1 and CDR2 from the germline V gene are SGHTA and FQGNSA. The CDR3 region is CASSLFSGGYNEQFF. Written as DNA, the CDR3 is TGTGCCAGCAGCTTATTTAGCGGGGGGTACAATGAGCAGTTCTTC. Supplemented by reference TRBV7-2 and TRBJ2-1, the full variable domain reads GAGVSQSPSNKVTEKGKDVELRCDPISGHTALYWYRQSLGQGLEFLIYFQGNSAPDKSGLPSDRFSAERTGGSVSTLTIQRTQQEDSAVYLCASSLFSGGYNEQFFGPGTRLTVL.

This chain uses TRBV10-3 with TRBJ2-5; D perhaps matches TRBD1 (7 bases). The CDR3 totals 11 residues. The germline V gene encodes CDR1 ENHRY and CDR2 SYGVKD. V lost 8 bases and J lost 5, with 9 bases in between. The CDR3 loop reads CAISGGETQYF. The CDR3 nucleotides read TGTGCCATCTCAGGGGGGGAGACCCAGTACTTC.

The chain has TRBV3-1 (or the pseudogene TRBV3-2) and TRBJ1-4; 8 nucleotides agree with TRBD1. Germline-derived CDR1 and CDR2 are LGHDT and YNNKEL (reference sequence). The CDR3 sequence is 16 residues long. Trimming took 0 bases from V and 5 from J; bases not matched to a gene: 5. CDR3: CASSQDLTGGNEKLFF. CDR3 in DNA: TGTGCCAGCAGCCAAGATCTCACAGGGGGGAATGAAAAACTGTTTTTT.

The genes are TRBV6-2 or TRBV6-3 and TRBJ2-1; D ambiguous. V was pared by 5 bases and J by 4 bases, with 9 bases between. Germline V gene data show CDR1 as MNHEY and CDR2 as SVGEGT. CDR3 length: 13 amino acids. CDR3 nucleotide sequence: TGTGCCAGCAGTCCCCCCTATTACAATGAGCAGTTCTTC. Translated, it gives CASSPPYYNEQFF.

In DNA form, the CDR3 reads TGTGCCAGCAGTTCGACAGGGAAAGTGGGGCTTTTAAACATTCAGTACTTC. It translates to CASSSTGKVGLLNIQYF. This chain uses TRBV28 with TRBJ2-4, with 7 bases fitting TRBD1. The CDR3 extends over 17 amino acids. The V gene end was trimmed by 4 bases and the J gene end by 6 bases; junction bases not matched to a gene: 15. Germline CDR1 MDHEN, CDR2 SYDVKM.

The rearrangement uses TRBV12-3 or TRBV12-4 and TRBJ1-2; the D is unclear. V was cut by 1 base and J by 8 bases, with 5 bases left in between. The CDR3 contains 11 residues. CDR3 DNA: TGTGCCAGCAGTTTAGGAGGGGGCTACACCTTC. Protein sequence: CASSLGGGYTF.

The chain carries TRBV10-3 and TRBJ2-1, with TRBD1 matching 7 bases. There are 13 residues in the CDR3. Unmatched junction bases numbered 7, after V lost 2 bases and J lost 12 bases. The germline V gene encodes CDR1 ENHRY and CDR2 SYGVKD. The chain's CDR3 is CAISEQTGAGQFF. CDR3 sequence (DNA): TGTGCCATCAGTGAGCAAACAGGGGCAGGGCAGTTCTTC.

This chain uses TRBV19 with TRBJ1-6; D not certain. The germline gives CDR1 LNHDA, CDR2 SQIVND (reference sequence). The CDR3 is made up of 13 amino acids. Trimming removed 6 bases from V and 7 bases from J, with 10 bases in between. CDR3 bases: TGTGCCAGTAGCTCGGACTGGAATTCACCCCTCCACTTT. Its translation: CASSSDWNSPLHF.

V gene TRBV3-1 (or the pseudogene TRBV3-2) combines with J gene TRBJ2-3, with D perhaps being TRBD1 or TRBD2 (6 bases each). Germline loops: CDR1 LGHDT, CDR2 YNNKEL (reference sequence). CDR3 size: 16 residues. V was pared by 4 bases and J by 0 bases, with 14 bases between. The CDR3, as DNA: TGTGCCAGCAGCCGGAACAGGGACTTCAGCACAGATACGCAGTATTTT. As protein: CASSRNRDFSTDTQYF.